Each of the 13 T cell receptor beta chains below was sequenced from the same sample in a study of blood T cell repertoires in COVID-19. The assay was immunoSEQ multiplex PCR, and TCRdb's table has in-frame clones only and misses some. This table holds 410,000 or so clones, 70% to 90% found once. The specimen was peripheral blood. These receptor sequences come from a woman aged 25 to 39 with active or convalescent COVID-19.

The genes are TRBV10-1 and TRBJ1-1, with 7 bases aligning to TRBD1. From germline, CDR1 is WNHNN and CDR2 SYGVQD (reference sequence). The CDR3 sequence is 16 residues long. The J segment lost 1 base and the V segment lost 2 bases, leaving 7 bases of the junction unmatched. CDR3 loop: CASSERSTGWNTEAFF. DNA of the CDR3: TGCGCCAGCAGTGAGCGATCGACAGGGTGGAACACTGAAGCTTTCTTT.

This rearrangement joins TRBV12-3 or TRBV12-4 to TRBJ1-2; D call uncertain. Trimming took 8 bases from V and 7 from J, leaving 14 bases between them. The CDR3 loop spans 12 amino acids. The CDR3 spells CASRKEGGGYTF. The DNA for the CDR3 is TGTGCCAGCCGTAAGGAGGGAGGTGGCTACACCTTC.

The chain uses TRBV14 and TRBJ1-3, with 7 bases lining up with TRBD1. CDR1 is SGHDN and CDR2 is FVKESK in the germline V gene. V shed 2 bases and J 2 bases; nucleotides not matched to a gene: 3. The CDR3 runs to 15 residues. CDR3 sequence reads: CASSQWQGAGNTIYF. CDR3 coding DNA: TGTGCCAGCAGCCAATGGCAGGGGGCTGGAAACACCATATATTTT.

This sequence joins TRBV6-2 or TRBV6-3 and TRBJ1-5; D might be TRBD1 (6 bases). The length of the CDR3 is 13 residues. The germline V gene encodes CDR1 MNHEY and CDR2 SVGEGT. V lost 2 bases, J lost 5 bases, and 7 bases lay in between. CDR3 coding DNA: TGTGCCAGCAGTTACAGGGGGTATCAGCCCCAGCATTTT. It is translated as CASSYRGYQPQHF.

The chain is built from TRBV5-4 and TRBJ2-5; perhaps TRBD1 as D (6 bases). CDR1 is SGHNT and CDR2 is YYREEE in the germline V gene (reference sequence). V lost 5 bases, J lost 3 bases, and 14 bases lay in between. The CDR3 is 14 residues long. The CDR3 spells CASSRPGAEETQYF. CDR3 bases: TGTGCCAGCAGTCGCCCAGGGGCTGAAGAGACCCAGTACTTC.

The rearrangement links TRBV19 to TRBJ1-1; D unclear. Trimming pared 3 bases from V and 1 base from J, leaving 9 bases between. Germline values: CDR1 LNHDA, CDR2 SQIVND (reference sequence). CDR3 length equals 14 residues. CDR3 sequence reads: CASSMGVGNTEAFF. Written as DNA, the CDR3 is TGTGCCAGTAGTATGGGCGTTGGGAACACTGAAGCTTTCTTT.

V is TRBV13 and J is TRBJ2-4; 8 bases line up with TRBD2. Germline lookup yields CDR1 PRHDT and CDR2 FYEKMQ (reference sequence). The CDR3 sequence is 17 residues long. V shed 5 bases, J shed 2 bases, and the junction held 11 bases outside the gene matches. The CDR3 loop reads CASSPIVRGATKNIQYF. The CDR3 DNA is TGTGCCAGCAGCCCTATCGTGCGGGGGGCGACCAAAAACATTCAGTACTTC.

The V call is TRBV20-1, the J call TRBJ2-7; no reliable D call. The CDR3 consists of 11 residues. V lost 2 bases to trimming and J lost 3 bases, with 5 bases between them. Germline assignment: CDR1 DFQATT and CDR2 SNEGSKA (reference sequence). Written as DNA, the CDR3 is TGCAGTGCTAGACTAGTCTACGAGCAGTACTTC. The encoded protein is CSARLVYEQYF.

V gene TRBV5-1 combines with J gene TRBJ2-1, with D tentatively TRBD1 (5 bases). CDR1 and CDR2 from the germline V gene are SGHRS and YFSETQ. V lost 0 bases and J lost 2, with 12 bases in between. CDR3 length equals 16 residues. The CDR3 nucleotides read TGCGCCAGCAGCTTGGAGGGGCAGAGACCCTACAATGAGCAGTTCTTC. Translated, it gives CASSLEGQRPYNEQFF.

The chain is built from TRBV2 and TRBJ2-7; D gene ambiguous. Per germline, CDR1 SNHLY and CDR2 FYNNEI. This CDR3 has 16 amino acids. The V gene lost 2 bases and the J gene lost 4 bases, with 18 bases spanning the gap. In nucleotides, the CDR3 is TGTGCCAGCAGTGAAATCCCTTTTTCAGACGGGTACGAGCAGTACTTC. Encoded protein: CASSEIPFSDGYEQYF.

The genes are TRBV29-1 and TRBJ2-7; possible D gene TRBD2, 6 bases. CDR3 length: 15 amino acids. The germline gives CDR1 SQVTM, CDR2 ANQGSEA. V gave up 4 bases and J gave up 0 bases, with 16 bases separating them. The CDR3 protein is CSVVYSGLLSYEQYF. CDR3 coding DNA: TGCAGCGTTGTTTATAGCGGACTACTCTCCTACGAGCAGTACTTC.

This chain links TRBV2 with TRBJ2-3; 7 bases fit TRBD1. The V segment lost 7 bases and the J segment 2 bases; nucleotides outside the gene matches: 9. Looked up from germline, CDR1 is SNHLY and CDR2 is FYNNEI. The CDR3 covers 15 residues. The CDR3 DNA reads TGTGCCAGCAAGACACCGGGACAGACCACAGATACGCAGTATTTT. Translated: CASKTPGQTTDTQYF.

The chain has TRBV2 and TRBJ1-1; maybe TRBD1 (6 bases). Trimming left V 10 bases short and J 1 base short, with 13 bases between. This CDR3 is built from 13 residues. Germline CDR1 reads SNHLY; CDR2 reads FYNNEI. The CDR3 region is CATTRTENTEAFF. In DNA, the CDR3 is TGTGCCACCACCCGGACAGAGAACACTGAAGCTTTCTTT.